What follows are 14 T cell receptor beta chains derived from one specimen sequenced in a study of CD8 T cells in Susac syndrome. An amount of RNA that ranged from about 0.45 to 1 ug was reverse transcribed with random hexamers. TCRdb re-analysed the immunoSEQ multiplex PCR reads in MiXCR, keeping a single row per CDR3 protein. The data hold around 80,000 distinct CDR3 sequences, with around 94% observed a single time. Sequencing input: CD8+ T cells from PBMCs. All receptors come from a human donor with Susac syndrome.

The chain uses TRBV30 and TRBJ2-2; the D gene is possibly TRBD1 (6 bases). The ends were cut back, 3 bases at V and 4 bases at J, with 9 bases in the middle. Germline V CDR1 and CDR2: GTSNPN, SVGIG (reference sequence). The CDR3 is made up of 13 amino acids. Written as DNA, the CDR3 is TGTGCCTGGAGGGACAGTCTCACCGGGGAGCTGTTTTTT. As protein: CAWRDSLTGELFF.

The genes are TRBV12-3 or TRBV12-4 and TRBJ2-3, with D possibly being TRBD2 (6 bases). Trimming cost V 7 bases and J 4 bases, with 21 bases left between them. This CDR3 has 16 residues. CDR3 loop: CASTLSVPRRADTQYF. The CDR3 bases are TGTGCCAGCACCCTGTCGGTACCACGGAGGGCAGATACGCAGTATTTT.

The chain carries TRBV4-3 and TRBJ2-3; 10 nucleotides align to TRBD1. The V gene's germline CDR1 is LGHNA and CDR2 YSLEER. This CDR3 is built from 16 residues. Trimming removed 4 bases from V and 5 bases from J; junction bases left unmatched: 9. This CDR3 reads CASSRADRGGLDTQYF. The CDR3 DNA sequence: TGCGCCAGCAGCCGAGCGGACAGGGGGGGTTTAGATACGCAGTATTTT.

The rearrangement links TRBV28 to TRBJ2-7, with a weak D call TRBD1 (6 bases). Germline V gives CDR1 MDHEN, CDR2 SYDVKM. The V end lost 6 bases, the J end lost 4 bases, and 22 bases lay between the germline ends. There are 16 residues in the CDR3. CDR3: CASSPGPGQTGYEQYF. The CDR3 coding sequence is TGTGCCAGCAGCCCTGGCCCAGGACAGACGGGGTACGAGCAGTACTTC.

This rearrangement joins TRBV7-6 to TRBJ2-5; TRBD2 aligns across 13 bases. The V segment lost 4 bases and the J segment 4 bases; nucleotides outside the gene matches: 6. This CDR3 is 16 amino acids long. The germline CDR1 and CDR2 sequences are SGHVS and FNYEAQ. CDR3 amino acids: CASSSRLAGGPETQYF. The CDR3 DNA reads as TGTGCCAGCAGCTCTAGACTAGCGGGGGGCCCAGAGACCCAGTACTTC.

CDR3: CASSALRGTNNEQFF. CDR3 in DNA: TGTGCCAGCAGTGCCCTCCGGGGGACTAACAATGAGCAGTTCTTC. This sequence joins TRBV2 and TRBJ2-1, with TRBD2 matching 7 bases. From germline, CDR1 is SNHLY and CDR2 FYNNEI. Unmatched junction bases numbered 8, after V lost 4 bases and J lost 5 bases. There are 15 residues in the CDR3.

The chain recombines TRBV7-8 with TRBJ1-2, with D tentatively TRBD1 (5 bases). The V and J ends lost 5 bases and 7 bases respectively, with 14 bases between them. Germline-derived CDR1 and CDR2 are SGHVS and FQNEAQ. The CDR3 is made up of 13 amino acids. The CDR3 reads CASSGGGVGGYTF. The CDR3 region has the DNA TGTGCCAGCAGCGGTGGGGGGGTGGGTGGCTACACCTTC.

The chain is built from TRBV12-3 or TRBV12-4 and TRBJ1-4; D uncertain. Trimming pared 3 bases from V and 6 bases from J, leaving 11 bases between. The CDR3 loop spans 14 amino acids. The CDR3 loop is CASSFVWSYEKLFF. The DNA of the CDR3 is TGTGCCAGCAGTTTTGTGTGGTCATATGAAAAACTGTTTTTT.

The chain joins TRBV9 to TRBJ2-3; TRBD2 matches 8 bases. The V segment lost 6 bases and the J segment 5 bases; nucleotides outside the gene matches: 8. In germline, CDR1 is SGDLS, CDR2 YYNGEE. The CDR3 has 14 residues. CDR3 nucleotides: TGTGCCAGCACCTCGGGCGGGGGGTTAGATACGCAGTATTTT. Translation gives CASTSGGGLDTQYF.

V is TRBV6-1 and J is TRBJ2-7, with D possibly being TRBD2 (6 bases). Between the trimmed V and J ends, which lost 6 bases and 2 bases, there was a span of 11 bases. CDR1 is MNHNS and CDR2 is SASEGT in the germline V gene. The length of the CDR3 is 13 residues. CDR3 DNA sequence: TGTGCCAGCAGGGCGGGGCCAGCCTACGAGCAGTACTTC. It encodes CASRAGPAYEQYF.

V usage is TRBV20-1 and J usage is TRBJ1-1, with D uncertain. Germline lookup yields CDR1 DFQATT and CDR2 SNEGSKA (reference sequence). Deletions cut 6 bases from V and 4 bases from J, with 18 bases between. This CDR3 is built from 14 residues. Here the CDR3 reads CSARSRWEGTEAFF. The CDR3 nucleotides are TGCAGTGCCCGCTCGAGGTGGGAGGGCACTGAAGCTTTCTTT.

This clonotype was recorded only once. The J gene is TRBJ2-5, the V gene TRBV12-3 or TRBV12-4, with TRBD1 matching 7 bases. Trimming removed 4 bases from V and 4 bases from J; junction bases left unmatched: 12. There are 16 residues in the CDR3. CDR3 sequence (DNA): TGTGCCAGCAGTTCACCCTTGACAGGGTTAACAGAGACCCAGTACTTC. Translation: CASSSPLTGLTETQYF.

This sequence joins TRBV5-1 and TRBJ1-2, with D possibly TRBD1 on 5 matching bases. This CDR3 region has 14 residues. Germline V gene sequence: CDR1 SGHRS, CDR2 YFSETQ. The V gene lost 3 bases and the J gene lost 4 bases, with 13 bases spanning the gap. In DNA, the CDR3 is TGCGCCAGCAGCTCAGGGCTGGCTGGCTATGGCTACACCTTC. It yields the protein CASSSGLAGYGYTF.

This chain joins TRBV7-2 and TRBJ2-7; D unresolved. Germline-derived CDR1 and CDR2 are SGHTA and FQGNSA. The V gene lost 4 bases and the J gene lost 4 bases, with 8 bases spanning the gap. The CDR3 has 12 amino acids. The CDR3 DNA is TGTGCCAGCAGCTCGGTTGCATACGAGCAGTACTTC. Translation gives CASSSVAYEQYF. The full variable domain, in which reference TRBV7-2 and TRBJ2-7 provide the parts outside the CDR3, is GAGVSQSPSNKVTEKGKDVELRCDPISGHTALYWYRQSLGQGLEFLIYFQGNSAPDKSGLPSDRFSAERTGGSVSTLTIQRTQQEDSAVYLCASSSVAYEQYFGPGTRLTVT.